Presented here are 12 T cell receptor beta chains from one specimen sequenced in a study of blood T cell repertoires in COVID-19. Generated by immunoSEQ multiplex PCR, the TCRdb table keeps only in-frame clones and is missing some. The sample includes 30,000 to 40,000 clones, 80% to 90% seen only once; the top ten take 8% to 10%. Input material: peripheral blood. These receptors all stem from a human donor in a cohort sampled during active COVID-19.

The V gene is TRBV3-1 (or the pseudogene TRBV3-2), the J gene TRBJ2-2; weak D call: TRBD2 (5 bases). This CDR3 region has 15 residues. Germline CDR1 LGHDT, CDR2 YNNKEL (reference sequence). Between the trimmed V and J ends, which lost 4 bases and 0 bases, there was a span of 9 bases. The CDR3 here is CASSLLGANTGELFF. In DNA, the CDR3 is TGTGCCAGCAGCCTACTCGGGGCGAACACCGGGGAGCTGTTTTTT.

Sample share makes this clone medium-sized. The V gene is TRBV5-1, the J gene TRBJ2-1, with TRBD2 matching 9 bases. Trimming took 0 bases from V and 2 from J; bases not matched to a gene: 0. This CDR3 has 15 residues. CDR1 and CDR2 from the germline V gene are SGHRS and YFSETQ. The DNA for the CDR3 is TGCGCCAGCAGCTTGGGACTAGCGGCCTACAATGAGCAGTTCTTC. Its translation: CASSLGLAAYNEQFF.

The V gene is TRBV11-2, the J gene TRBJ1-1; D perhaps matches TRBD1 (5 bases). Germline-derived CDR1 and CDR2 are SGHAT and FQNNGV. The V gene lost 0 bases and the J gene lost 5 bases, with 13 bases spanning the gap. This CDR3 spans 15 amino acids. The CDR3 sequence is CASSLDLGGRTEAFF. DNA for the CDR3: TGTGCCAGCAGCTTAGATCTGGGGGGGAGGACTGAAGCTTTCTTT.

This clone appeared once. The V and J genes are TRBV9 and TRBJ2-5, with 7 bases fitting TRBD1. This CDR3 spans 14 amino acids. With V trimmed by 0 bases and J by 5 bases, 4 bases remained unmatched. The germline V gene has CDR1 SGDLS and CDR2 YYNGEE. The CDR3 loop reads CASSVGDSRETQYF. The CDR3 DNA follows: TGTGCCAGCAGCGTAGGGGACAGTCGGGAGACCCAGTACTTC.

CDR3 in DNA: TGTGCCAGCTCACCACGGCAAAGCGGGGGGCTGAACACCGGGGAGCTGTTTTTT. The encoded protein is CASSPRQSGGLNTGELFF. The chain links TRBV18 to TRBJ2-2; TRBD2 matches at 9 bases. Germline CDR1 and CDR2: KGHSH and LQKENI. V shed 1 base, J shed 1 base, and the junction held 7 bases outside the gene matches. The CDR3 sequence is 18 residues long.

V usage is TRBV15 and J usage is TRBJ2-1, with D possibly being TRBD2 (6 bases). CDR3 length: 16 amino acids. V was pared by 2 bases and J by 6 bases, with 17 bases between. Germline values: CDR1 LNHNV, CDR2 YYDKDF (reference sequence). The CDR3 DNA reads as TGTGCCACCAGCAGAATCCGGGACCCCGGGGGCAATGAGCAGTTCTTC. Its protein product is CATSRIRDPGGNEQFF.

This chain links TRBV4-3 with TRBJ2-7; 14 nucleotides match TRBD2. V dropped 1 base and J dropped 2; count of bases not matched to a gene: 1. The CDR3 consists of 16 residues. Germline-derived CDR1 and CDR2 are LGHNA and YSLEER. In DNA, the CDR3 is TGCGCCAGCAGCCAAGGGACTAGCGGGGGGACCTACGAGCAGTACTTC. This gives the protein CASSQGTSGGTYEQYF.

The genes are TRBV5-1 and TRBJ2-5; 7 nucleotides line up with TRBD2. Germline CDR1 and CDR2: SGHRS and YFSETQ. The CDR3 loop spans 16 amino acids. V dropped 2 bases and J dropped 4; count of bases not matched to a gene: 11. The CDR3 DNA sequence: TGCGCCAGCAGCTTCCGGGGGGAAATCCCCGGAGAGACCCAGTACTTC. It translates to CASSFRGEIPGETQYF.

This chain connects TRBV5-1 to TRBJ2-5; tentatively, D is TRBD2 (7 bases). The CDR3 covers 16 residues. Trimming took off 4 bases at V and 2 bases at J, with 18 bases between the two ends. In germline, CDR1 is SGHRS, CDR2 YFSETQ. The CDR3 protein is CASSRGEGTVQETQYF. In DNA, the CDR3 is TGCGCCAGCAGCAGGGGGGAGGGGACGGTACAAGAGACCCAGTACTTC.

The V and J genes are TRBV11-2 and TRBJ1-1; 11 bases fit TRBD1. With V trimmed by 5 bases and J by 11 bases, 16 bases remained unmatched. The CDR3 has 16 amino acids. CDR1 is SGHAT and CDR2 is FQNNGV in the germline V gene. The CDR3 coding sequence is TGTGCCAGCAGCCCGCGGGACAGGGGGGCTCCTGCAGGGGCTTTCTTT. Translated: CASSPRDRGAPAGAFF.

This clone was counted a single time. This chain uses TRBV7-2 with TRBJ2-7, with a weak D call TRBD1 (5 bases). V was trimmed by 1 base and J by 9 bases, leaving 16 bases between them. Germline values: CDR1 SGHTA, CDR2 FQGNSA. The CDR3 loop spans 14 amino acids. CDR3 DNA: TGTGCCAGCAGCTTAGATACAGGTCCCACCGGGCAGTACTTC. It translates to CASSLDTGPTGQYF.

This chain joins TRBV11-1 and TRBJ2-7; a weak D match, TRBD2 (5 bases). Per the germline V gene, CDR1 is SGHAT and CDR2 is FQDESV (reference sequence). Between the trimmed V and J ends, which lost 1 base and 1 base, there was a span of 8 bases. This CDR3 contains 14 residues. The DNA for the CDR3 is TGTGCCAGCAGCTTAGGAGGGAGATCCTACGAGCAGTACTTC. It codes for CASSLGGRSYEQYF.